The text below deals with one TCR beta chain. Germline CDR1 and CDR2: SGDLS and YYNGEE. The CDR3 spans 16 residues. The V and J ends lost 0 bases and 5 bases, in that order; junction bases with no gene match: 6. The sample originates from a study of blood T cell repertoires in COVID-19. Overall study: Sites across the United States, Italy and Spain contributed samples from acute and convalescent COVID-19. PBMCs, B-cell-depleted T cells, or T cells provided the cDNA or gDNA that made up the material.

In the original processing: Amplification with reference gene primers provided the estimates of nucleated cell counts. Data came from immunoSEQ multiplex PCR; TCRdb stores just in-frame clones and leaves some out. Clone size and the V and J calls come from that table; the DNA yielded D and trimming. Of 350,000 or so clones listed, around 89% were seen once; the top ten hold 1.5% to 2%. Those enrolled in Seattle joined during active infection and were followed longitudinally afterward. The V call is TRBV9, the J call TRBJ1-4; 8 bases align to TRBD1. This sequence was found in a young woman with COVID-19, enrolled during active disease. The sequencing sample was made of peripheral blood. CDR3 region: CASSVGGSGGNEKLFF. The CDR3 DNA is TGTGCCAGCAGCGTAGGAGGGTCAGGGGGCAATGAAAAACTGTTTTTT.